This TCR beta chain was identified during a study of a mutant IDH1 vaccine in newly diagnosed glioma. This clone appeared a single time. The antigen is undetermined. Germline CDR1 reads MNHEY; CDR2 reads SVGAGI. CDR3 length: 13 amino acids. V gave up 4 bases and J gave up 4 bases, with 10 bases separating them. Described time point: week 47, end of study. Vaccine doses each comprised 300 ug of mutant IDH1 20-mer peptide, with topical imiquimod. Eight vaccinations went to patients in weeks 1, 3, 5, 7, 11, 15, 19, 23. The method was immunoSEQ multiplex PCR; TCRdb's version includes in-frame clones alone and lacks a portion of them. Here the sample spans about 94,000 clones, roughly 90% being singletons.

The chain employs TRBV6-5 and TRBJ1-2, with TRBD1 as a possible D gene (6 bases). Sample: PBMCs, taken from a glioma patient whose treatment included an IDH1 peptide vaccine. The source is a woman aged 45 to 65 with glioma. The DNA for the CDR3 is TGTGCCAGCAGTTTGGGGGCTGGCTATGGCTACACCTTC. Encoded protein: CASSLGAGYGYTF.